Each of the 26 T cell receptor beta chains below was sequenced from the same sample in a study of cytomegalovirus exposure and HLA in healthy donors. With 60 Vbeta and 13 Jbeta primers, the PCR was carried out. Libraries were prepared by immunoSEQ multiplex PCR; TCRdb keeps only in-frame clonotypes and omits some of them. The sample yields fewer than 100,000 clones, about 80% seen once. The specimen was PBMCs. These receptors were taken from a man between 35 and 55 years old in good health and CMV-seropositive.

This sequence joins TRBV2 and TRBJ2-2, with 11 bases that match TRBD2. The germline V gene has CDR1 SNHLY and CDR2 FYNNEI. After removal of 6 bases from V and 1 base from J, the junction contained 7 bases not matched to a gene. The CDR3 length is 17 residues. As DNA, the CDR3 is TGTGCCAGCAGAAAACTGGGACTAGCGGAGAACACCGGGGAGCTGTTTTTT. It translates to CASRKLGLAENTGELFF.

The rearrangement links TRBV4-3 to TRBJ2-5; D is ambiguous. V lost 2 bases and J lost 0, with 10 bases in between. This CDR3 has 15 amino acids. Germline V gene sequence: CDR1 LGHNA, CDR2 YSLEER. The CDR3, as DNA: TGCGCCAGCAGCCAATCAATCGGGTACCAAGAGACCCAGTACTTC. Residues: CASSQSIGYQETQYF.

The chain has TRBV6-1 and TRBJ2-3; 8 positions match TRBD2. The CDR3 is 14 residues long. Germline V CDR1 and CDR2: MNHNS, SASEGT. V trimming: 5 bases; J trimming: 1 base; junction bases outside the gene matches: 2. The DNA for the CDR3 is TGTGCCAGCAGTCACGGGGGGGGCACAGATACGCAGTATTTT. This sequence encodes CASSHGGGTDTQYF.

This clone was counted only a few times. The chain carries TRBV7-2 and TRBJ1-1, with D uncertain. Germline V gene data show CDR1 as SGHTA and CDR2 as FQGNSA. V lost 3 bases to trimming and J lost 0 bases, with 8 bases between them. This CDR3 region has 14 residues. CDR3 protein: CASSLLPVNTEAFF. CDR3 DNA: TGTGCCAGCAGCTTGCTACCGGTGAACACTGAAGCTTTCTTT.

Only one count was recorded for this clone. The rearrangement links TRBV4-2 to TRBJ1-2; 7 bases fit TRBD1. Germline CDR1 is LGHNA and CDR2 is YNFKEQ. The CDR3 loop spans 15 amino acids. The ends lost 0 bases at V and 7 bases at J; junction bases unmatched: 8. CDR3 DNA sequence: TGTGCCAGCAGCCAAGAGGACAGGTTGTCGTCTGGCTACACCTTC. Its translation is CASSQEDRLSSGYTF.

V and J are TRBV6-1 and TRBJ1-1; no firm D call. The germline V gene has CDR1 MNHNS and CDR2 SASEGT. V lost 4 bases and J lost 2, with 14 bases in between. The CDR3 sequence is 15 residues long. The CDR3 DNA follows: TGTGCCAGCAGTGGTTTCACAAGCGGAAACACTGAAGCTTTCTTT. It encodes CASSGFTSGNTEAFF.

The rearrangement joins TRBV4-1 to TRBJ2-5; 10 nucleotides line up with TRBD2. CDR3 length equals 18 residues. V lost 4 bases to trimming and J lost 1 base; unmatched junction nucleotides: 12. Per germline, CDR1 MGHRA and CDR2 YSYEKL. The CDR3 region is CASSPWRGLAGVQETQYF. DNA of the CDR3: TGCGCCAGCAGCCCCTGGCGGGGGCTAGCGGGGGTCCAAGAGACCCAGTACTTC.

This sequence joins TRBV6-5 and TRBJ2-3, with 11 bases lining up with TRBD2. The trim removed 4 bases at V and 5 bases at J, leaving 8 bases unmatched. The germline V gene has CDR1 MNHEY and CDR2 SVGAGI. The CDR3 spans 16 residues. CDR3 DNA sequence: TGTGCCAGCAGTTCCGTAGCGGGGGGGGCAAGAGATACGCAGTATTTT. Translating it yields CASSSVAGGARDTQYF.

The genes are TRBV6-1 and TRBJ2-3, with 13 bases matching TRBD2. With V trimmed by 4 bases and J by 9 bases, 1 base remained unmatched. Germline-derived CDR1 and CDR2 are MNHNS and SASEGT. CDR3 length equals 13 residues. DNA of the CDR3: TGTGCCAGCAGTGGGGGACTAGCGGGAACGCAGTATTTT. Translated, it gives CASSGGLAGTQYF.

This sequence joins TRBV7-2 and TRBJ1-3; unclear D gene. Per the germline V gene, CDR1 is SGHTA and CDR2 is FQGNSA. V was clipped by 5 bases and J by 4 bases, with 15 bases between them. The CDR3 is made up of 15 amino acids. CDR3 in DNA: TGTGCCAGCAGCATTATGGGTACCGGGGGAAACACCATATATTTT. This encodes CASSIMGTGGNTIYF. Together with reference TRBV7-2 and TRBJ1-3, the CDR3 gives the full variable domain: GAGVSQSPSNKVTEKGKDVELRCDPISGHTALYWYRQSLGQGLEFLIYFQGNSAPDKSGLPSDRFSAERTGGSVSTLTIQRTQQEDSAVYLCASSIMGTGGNTIYFGEGSWLTVV.

The chain couples TRBV19 to TRBJ2-7; D perhaps matches TRBD2 (5 bases). The V end lost 0 bases, the J end lost 2 bases, and 11 bases lay between the germline ends. This CDR3 has 15 amino acids. Germline V gives CDR1 LNHDA, CDR2 SQIVND (reference sequence). The CDR3 is CASSIDLGLTYEQYF. The CDR3 DNA reads TGTGCCAGTAGTATAGATTTAGGACTTACCTACGAGCAGTACTTC.

The chain combines TRBV5-1 with TRBJ2-3, with TRBD2 as a possible D gene (6 bases). Germline assignment: CDR1 SGHRS and CDR2 YFSETQ. Trimming removed 6 bases from V and 0 bases from J, with 17 bases in between. This CDR3 region has 16 residues. The CDR3 region is CASTPGVASSTDTQYF. CDR3 in DNA: TGCGCCAGCACCCCGGGGGTAGCGTCTAGCACAGATACGCAGTATTTT.

This CDR3 reads CASSASRGSSYEQYF. CDR3 DNA: TGTGCCAGCAGTGCCTCTAGGGGGAGCTCCTACGAGCAGTACTTC. The chain employs TRBV2 and TRBJ2-5; a possible D gene is TRBD1 (6 bases). The closer fit of TRBJ2-7 to the DNA end suggests the J call may be wrong. CDR3 length equals 15 residues. CDR1 and CDR2 (germline): SNHLY, FYNNEI.

The genes are TRBV28 and TRBJ2-3, with 9 bases aligning to TRBD1. Germline values: CDR1 MDHEN, CDR2 SYDVKM. The V gene end was trimmed by 5 bases and the J gene end by 5 bases; junction bases not matched to a gene: 5. The CDR3 loop spans 14 amino acids. The CDR3 DNA follows: TGTGCCAGCAGTAAACAGGGGGCGGGAGATACGCAGTATTTT. Its protein is CASSKQGAGDTQYF.

This chain uses TRBV29-1 with TRBJ1-1, with TRBD1 matching over 7 bases. Germline V lookup: CDR1 SQVTM, CDR2 ANQGSEA. With V trimmed by 5 bases and J by 3 bases, 6 bases remained unmatched. This CDR3 is built from 13 residues. The CDR3 nucleotides are TGCAGCGTTAAGACAGGGCGGTACACTGAAGCTTTCTTT. It yields the protein CSVKTGRYTEAFF.

The V gene is TRBV5-4, the J gene TRBJ2-5; possible D gene TRBD2, 6 bases. CDR1 SGHNT and CDR2 YYREEE come from the germline V gene (reference sequence). The CDR3 is 12 amino acids. Trimming stripped 3 bases from V and 11 bases from J, with 14 bases between. CDR3 nucleotides: TGTGCCAGCAGCTCGGGAAACCGGGAGCAGTACTTC. It encodes CASSSGNREQYF. Full variable domain (outside the CDR3, taken from reference TRBV5-4 and TRBJ2-5): ETGVTQSPTHLIKTRGQQVTLRCSSQSGHNTVSWYQQALGQGPQFIFQYYREEENGRGNFPPRFSGLQFPNYSSELNVNALELDDSALYLCASSSGNREQYFGPGTRLLVL.

This clone was found a few times. The chain carries TRBV19 and TRBJ1-1; maybe TRBD1 (5 bases). The germline gives CDR1 LNHDA, CDR2 SQIVND (reference sequence). The V end was cut by 7 bases, the J end by 0 bases, with 12 bases between. This CDR3 is built from 14 residues. The CDR3 is CASNSDTLNTEAFF. The CDR3 DNA is TGTGCCAGTAATTCGGACACCCTGAACACTGAAGCTTTCTTT.

The J gene is TRBJ2-3, the V gene TRBV7-6; 9 nucleotides line up with TRBD2. Germline values: CDR1 SGHVS, CDR2 FNYEAQ. V shed 1 base and J 12 bases; nucleotides not matched to a gene: 5. The CDR3 spans 13 residues. This CDR3 reads CASSLEEGTSQYF. In nucleotides, the CDR3 is TGTGCCAGCAGCTTAGAAGAAGGGACTAGCCAGTATTTT.

This sequence joins TRBV9 and TRBJ2-1; 10 bases are a match to TRBD2. Germline V lookup: CDR1 SGDLS, CDR2 YYNGEE. With 2 bases clipped from V and 1 base from J, the junction kept 3 bases outside the gene matches. There are 16 residues in the CDR3. CDR3 in DNA: TGTGCCAGCAGCGTCAGCGGGAGGGCTTCCTACAATGAGCAGTTCTTC. It encodes CASSVSGRASYNEQFF.

The rearrangement joins TRBV13 to TRBJ2-1, with 9 bases fitting TRBD1. V lost 3 bases, J lost 12 bases, and 6 bases stayed unmatched. The germline V gene has CDR1 PRHDT and CDR2 FYEKMQ (reference sequence). The CDR3 length is 13 residues. For the CDR3, the DNA is TGTGCCAGCAGCTTGTCCCTACAGGGGGCGCAGTTCTTC. It translates to CASSLSLQGAQFF.

The rearrangement links TRBV7-2 to TRBJ1-2; tentative D call: TRBD1 (5 bases). V dropped 1 base and J dropped 0 bases, with 12 bases sitting between them. CDR1 SGHTA and CDR2 FQGNSA come from the germline V gene. The CDR3 length is 16 residues. For the CDR3, the DNA is TGTGCCAGCAGCTTAGTAGGCGGACACGCTAACTATGGCTACACCTTC. Encoded protein: CASSLVGGHANYGYTF.

This clone was recorded a few times. The chain carries TRBV28 and TRBJ1-5; D may be TRBD1 (5 bases). This CDR3 has 15 amino acids. The ends were cut back, 1 base at V and 1 base at J, with 8 bases in the middle. Germline CDR1 reads MDHEN; CDR2 reads SYDVKM. In nucleotides, the CDR3 is TGTGCCAGCAGTTTATTTCAGGGAAGCAATCAGCCCCAGCATTTT. Translated, it gives CASSLFQGSNQPQHF. Filled out from reference TRBV28 and TRBJ1-5, the complete variable domain reads DVKVTQSSRYLVKRTGEKVFLECVQDMDHENMFWYRQDPGLGLRLIYFSYDVKMKEKGDIPEGYSVSREKKERFSLILESASTNQTSMYLCASSLFQGSNQPQHFGDGTRLSIL.

The chain couples TRBV19 to TRBJ1-2; D may be TRBD1 (6 bases). This CDR3 spans 17 amino acids. Germline-derived CDR1 and CDR2 are LNHDA and SQIVND (reference sequence). The ends were cut back, 6 bases at V and 3 bases at J, with 23 bases in the middle. As DNA, the CDR3 is TGTGCCAGTAGCCCGGATGTTGGGGGCGTAGAGTACTATGGCTACACCTTC. This encodes CASSPDVGGVEYYGYTF.

The chain joins TRBV28 to TRBJ2-1, with TRBD1 matching 7 bases. The germline CDR1 and CDR2 sequences are MDHEN and SYDVKM. The CDR3 has 14 amino acids. V was clipped by 8 bases and J by 3 bases; unmatched bases: 7. DNA for the CDR3: TGTGCCAGCGGTGACAGGGTCCTCTACAATGAGCAGTTCTTC. This codes for CASGDRVLYNEQFF.

This rearrangement joins TRBV6-5 to TRBJ1-1; 9 positions match TRBD1. Germline V gene sequence: CDR1 MNHEY, CDR2 SVGAGI. The length of the CDR3 is 15 residues. Germline trimming cut 0 bases from V and 4 bases from J; bases unmatched to any gene: 3. CDR3 sequence: CASSYSTGGSTEAFF. CDR3 bases: TGTGCCAGCAGTTACTCGACAGGGGGATCCACTGAAGCTTTCTTT.

This chain joins TRBV2 and TRBJ1-6, with D uncertain. CDR1 and CDR2 from the germline V gene are SNHLY and FYNNEI. This CDR3 is 14 amino acids long. V was trimmed by 7 bases and J by 8 bases, leaving 15 bases between them. CDR3 bases: TGTGCCAGCACCTTTGCACCGATAGATTCACCCCTCCACTTT. It translates to CASTFAPIDSPLHF.